The next 28 T cell receptor beta chains were all read from a single sample in a study of blood T cell repertoires in COVID-19. The table came from immunoSEQ multiplex PCR; TCRdb's copy has only in-frame clones and leaves some out. The sample carries about 440,000 clones, roughly 90% recorded once. Sample: peripheral blood. The receptor set was obtained from a woman aged 25 to 39 with acute or convalescent COVID-19.

The chain uses TRBV9 and TRBJ2-5, with 10 bases matching TRBD2. This CDR3 is 17 amino acids long. Germline V gene sequence: CDR1 SGDLS, CDR2 YYNGEE. V was pared by 4 bases and J by 5 bases, with 14 bases of the junction left unmatched. DNA of the CDR3: TGTGCCAGCAGCCCTAGACCCGGGACTAGCGCTTGGGAGACCCAGTACTTC. Amino acids: CASSPRPGTSAWETQYF.

This chain connects TRBV4-1 to TRBJ2-3; 7 bases match TRBD2. In germline, CDR1 is MGHRA, CDR2 YSYEKL. The CDR3 runs to 15 residues. V lost 2 bases, J lost 2 bases, and 4 bases stayed unmatched. CDR3 region: CASSQPSGITDTQYF. DNA for the CDR3: TGCGCCAGCAGCCAACCTAGCGGAATCACAGATACGCAGTATTTT.

The V gene is TRBV19, the J gene TRBJ2-1; tentatively, D is TRBD2 (5 bases). Germline loops: CDR1 LNHDA, CDR2 SQIVND (reference sequence). This CDR3 spans 18 amino acids. Trimming removed 1 base from V and 4 bases from J, with 20 bases in between. DNA for the CDR3: TGTGCCAGTAGTATAGGGGCTCCGGGCCACCCGGGGTACAATGAGCAGTTCTTC. Translating gives CASSIGAPGHPGYNEQFF.

The gene calls are TRBV30 and TRBJ2-1, with D possibly being TRBD2 (5 bases). This CDR3 region has 13 residues. The ends were cut back, 3 bases at V and 2 bases at J, with 8 bases in the middle. Germline V gene lookup returns CDR1 GTSNPN and CDR2 SVGIG (reference sequence). CDR3 sequence reads: CAWSPGTYNEQFF. The CDR3 nucleotides read TGTGCCTGGAGCCCCGGGACCTACAATGAGCAGTTCTTC.

V usage is TRBV9 and J usage is TRBJ1-1, with D tentatively TRBD1 (6 bases). CDR3 length: 13 amino acids. From germline, CDR1 is SGDLS and CDR2 YYNGEE. V gave up 0 bases and J gave up 8 bases, with 11 bases separating them. Written as DNA, the CDR3 is TGTGCCAGCAGCGTAGGCGGGGGGCAGGAAGCTTTCTTT. The encoded protein is CASSVGGGQEAFF.

As for this clone: At one end the junction does not follow the germline gene, possibly because of a read error. This chain connects TRBV29-1 to TRBJ2-7; D is possibly TRBD2 (5 bases). Looked up from germline, CDR1 is SQVTM and CDR2 is ANQGSEA. The length of the CDR3 is 13 residues. The CDR3 here is CSVEGGGNFEQYF. The CDR3 DNA reads as TGCAGCGTCGAAGGAGGAGGAAATTTCGAGCAGTACTTC.

This chain joins TRBV28 and TRBJ2-7, with D uncertain. Looked up from germline, CDR1 is MDHEN and CDR2 is SYDVKM. V lost 2 bases, J lost 0 bases, and 2 bases lay in between. This CDR3 has 12 residues. CDR3 coding DNA: TGTGCCAGCAGTTTACTCTCCTACGAGCAGTACTTC. Translated, it gives CASSLLSYEQYF. The entire variable domain, with the rest obtained from reference TRBV28 and TRBJ2-7, is as follows: DVKVTQSSRYLVKRTGEKVFLECVQDMDHENMFWYRQDPGLGLRLIYFSYDVKMKEKGDIPEGYSVSREKKERFSLILESASTNQTSMYLCASSLLSYEQYFGPGTRLTVT.

This chain's CDR3 is CASSSYGGWEAFF. CDR3 DNA: TGTGCCAGCAGCTCATACGGCGGGTGGGAAGCTTTCTTT. The V call is TRBV7-3, the J call TRBJ1-1; D not certain. CDR3 length: 13 residues. The germline CDR1 and CDR2 sequences are SGHTA and FQGTGA. Trimming removed 4 bases from V and 8 bases from J, with 14 bases in between.

In its sample, this clone was seen once. The V gene is TRBV3-1 (or the pseudogene TRBV3-2), the J gene TRBJ2-5; 11 nucleotides align to TRBD2. With V trimmed by 5 bases and J by 3 bases, 5 bases remained unmatched. This CDR3 contains 15 residues. Germline V gene sequence: CDR1 LGHDT, CDR2 YNNKEL (reference sequence). CDR3 region: CASSVGTSGKETQYF. The CDR3 nucleotides read TGTGCCAGCAGCGTCGGGACTAGCGGAAAAGAGACCCAGTACTTC.

J is TRBJ1-4 and V is TRBV7-9; no firm D call. Trimming stripped 6 bases from V and 8 bases from J, with 22 bases between. There are 16 residues in the CDR3. Germline CDR1 is SEHNR and CDR2 is FQNEAQ (reference sequence). CDR3 region: CASSYIITSSWEKLFF. The CDR3 nucleotides are TGTGCCAGCAGTTATATTATCACTAGCTCGTGGGAAAAACTGTTTTTT.

V and J are TRBV7-9 and TRBJ1-6; D remains unclear. This CDR3 comprises 14 residues. The germline V gene has CDR1 SEHNR and CDR2 FQNEAQ (reference sequence). Trimming removed 1 base at V and 6 bases at J, with 7 bases between. The DNA for the CDR3 is TGTGCCAGCAGCTTAGTTAATCTTAATTCACCCCTCCACTTT. Residues: CASSLVNLNSPLHF.

The chain couples TRBV28 to TRBJ2-7; 10 bases match TRBD1. The CDR3 has 15 amino acids. Germline lookup yields CDR1 MDHEN and CDR2 SYDVKM. J gave up 3 bases and V 5 bases, and 7 bases lay outside the gene matches. CDR3 sequence: CASSTGGTGDYEQYF. The CDR3 DNA sequence: TGTGCCAGCAGTACTGGCGGGACAGGGGACTACGAGCAGTACTTC.

The chain couples TRBV7-8 to TRBJ2-2; 8 nucleotides match TRBD1. The V segment lost 5 bases and the J segment 2 bases; nucleotides outside the gene matches: 10. The CDR3 is 17 residues long. The germline V gene encodes CDR1 SGHVS and CDR2 FQNEAQ. CDR3 amino acids: CASSPGRGLSNTGELFF. The CDR3, as DNA: TGTGCCAGCAGCCCGGGCAGGGGGCTATCAAACACCGGGGAGCTGTTTTTT.

This chain links TRBV6-1 with TRBJ2-7; TRBD1 aligns across 10 bases. Germline V lookup: CDR1 MNHNS, CDR2 SASEGT. J was trimmed by 5 bases and V by 5 bases; bases with no gene match: 9. The CDR3 spans 15 residues. CDR3 sequence: CASSLTGGAVNEQYF. The CDR3, as DNA: TGTGCCAGCAGTTTGACAGGGGGCGCGGTAAACGAGCAGTACTTC.

Here the CDR3 DNA reads TGTGCCAGCTCACACGGACTAGCGGGGGAAAATGAGCAGTTCTTC. It translates to CASSHGLAGENEQFF. The chain uses TRBV18 and TRBJ2-1, with 13 bases identical to TRBD2. This CDR3 region has 15 residues. Germline CDR1 and CDR2: KGHSH and LQKENI. Trimming at V came to 4 bases and at J to 7 bases, leaving 4 bases not matched to a gene.

The chain has TRBV4-1 and TRBJ2-7; D is ambiguous. Germline loops: CDR1 MGHRA, CDR2 YSYEKL. Trimming stripped 0 bases from V and 0 bases from J, with 6 bases between. The CDR3 runs to 14 residues. The CDR3 protein is CASSQELSSYEQYF. Written as DNA, the CDR3 is TGCGCCAGCAGCCAAGAACTTAGCTCCTACGAGCAGTACTTC.

The chain is built from TRBV19 and TRBJ1-5; D possibly corresponds to TRBD1 (5 bases). Trimming cost V 6 bases and J 5 bases, with 17 bases left between them. This CDR3 is built from 15 residues. The V gene's germline CDR1 is LNHDA and CDR2 SQIVND (reference sequence). The DNA for the CDR3 is TGTGCCAGTAGGCCCTTGGGGGACTCCCATCAGCCCCAGCATTTT. Translation gives CASRPLGDSHQPQHF.

V is TRBV5-6 and J is TRBJ2-1, with 7 bases that match TRBD1. V lost 2 bases to trimming and J lost 1 base; unmatched junction nucleotides: 6. The CDR3 length is 16 residues. CDR1 and CDR2 from the germline V gene are SGHDT and YYEEEE. This CDR3 reads CASSFLGGGSYNEQFF. CDR3 DNA sequence: TGTGCCAGCAGCTTTTTAGGGGGCGGGTCCTACAATGAGCAGTTCTTC.

This chain connects TRBV30 to TRBJ1-2; D not resolved. Trimming stripped 0 bases from V and 6 bases from J, with 14 bases between. In germline, CDR1 is GTSNPN, CDR2 SVGIG (reference sequence). The CDR3 is 14 residues long. CDR3 sequence reads: CAWSVPGMNNGYTF. CDR3 coding DNA: TGTGCCTGGAGTGTCCCGGGGATGAACAATGGCTACACCTTC.

The genes are TRBV27 and TRBJ2-7, with D unclear. The V gene lost 5 bases and the J gene lost 1 base, with 9 bases spanning the gap. Germline V lookup: CDR1 MNHEY, CDR2 SMNVEV (reference sequence). The CDR3 consists of 13 residues. CDR3 nucleotides: TGTGCCAGCAGTCCTACTACTTCCTACGAGCAGTACTTC. Its protein is CASSPTTSYEQYF.

The chain recombines TRBV4-1 with TRBJ2-7; a possible D gene is TRBD1 (5 bases). V gave up 4 bases and J gave up 2 bases, with 9 bases separating them. Germline CDR1 and CDR2: MGHRA and YSYEKL. The CDR3 runs 13 residues. The CDR3 region has the DNA TGCGCCAGCAGCCCAGGGCTCGCCTACGAGCAGTACTTC. Encoded protein: CASSPGLAYEQYF.

The chain employs TRBV9 and TRBJ1-2; 9 bases align to TRBD1. This CDR3 comprises 16 residues. Germline-derived CDR1 and CDR2 are SGDLS and YYNGEE. V shed 3 bases, J shed 4 bases, and the junction held 10 bases outside the gene matches. CDR3: CASSATGTGLVYGYTF. For the CDR3, the DNA is TGTGCCAGCAGCGCCACCGGGACAGGGTTGGTCTATGGCTACACCTTC.

This sequence joins TRBV3-1 (or the pseudogene TRBV3-2) and TRBJ2-7; 7 bases line up with TRBD1. After removal of 4 bases from V and 3 bases from J, the junction contained 15 bases not matched to a gene. CDR3 length: 17 residues. Germline V CDR1 and CDR2: LGHDT, YNNKEL (reference sequence). The CDR3 DNA is TGTGCCAGCAGCCCTAAATCACTCCGGGACAGAAACTACGAGCAGTACTTC. This sequence encodes CASSPKSLRDRNYEQYF.

The chain uses TRBV11-2 and TRBJ2-7, with 9 bases identical to TRBD2. Looked up from germline, CDR1 is SGHAT and CDR2 is FQNNGV. CDR3 size: 13 residues. The ends lost 5 bases at V and 8 bases at J; junction bases unmatched: 7. The CDR3 bases are TGTGCCAGCAGCCTGTATAGCGGGGGAAAGCAGTACTTC. This sequence encodes CASSLYSGGKQYF.

The chain has TRBV3-1 (or the pseudogene TRBV3-2) and TRBJ1-2, with a weak D call TRBD1 (6 bases). The germline V gene encodes CDR1 LGHDT and CDR2 YNNKEL (reference sequence). With 5 bases removed from V and 3 bases from J, the gap between germline ends came to 16 bases. This CDR3 comprises 15 residues. DNA of the CDR3: TGTGCCAGCAGCGAGGGGCAGGGGACACACTATGGCTACACCTTC. This gives the protein CASSEGQGTHYGYTF.

This chain connects TRBV5-4 to TRBJ1-6; TRBD1 might be the D (5 bases). V gave up 4 bases and J gave up 7 bases, with 15 bases separating them. Germline CDR1 is SGHNT and CDR2 is YYREEE (reference sequence). This CDR3 is 15 amino acids long. CDR3 nucleotide sequence: TGTGCCAGCAGCAGCAAGCCGGGGGGGAATTCACCCCTCCACTTT. Encoded protein: CASSSKPGGNSPLHF.

The V and J genes are TRBV5-6 and TRBJ1-6; D is perhaps TRBD1 (5 bases). Germline lookup yields CDR1 SGHDT and CDR2 YYEEEE. V was pared by 4 bases and J by 3 bases, with 11 bases between. CDR3 size: 15 residues. CDR3 sequence: CASSQEGIYNSPLHF. The CDR3 DNA sequence: TGTGCCAGCAGCCAGGAGGGGATCTATAATTCACCCCTCCACTTT.

In DNA form, the CDR3 reads TGTGCCAGCAGCCAACGACAGGGGATTCAGCCCCAGCATTTT. Encoded protein: CASSQRQGIQPQHF. The rearrangement joins TRBV3-1 (or the pseudogene TRBV3-2) to TRBJ1-5; 8 bases match TRBD1. The V and J ends lost 2 bases and 6 bases, in that order; junction bases with no gene match: 3. The germline V gene has CDR1 LGHDT and CDR2 YNNKEL (reference sequence). This CDR3 has 14 residues.